These 26 T cell receptor beta chains were all obtained from the same sample, sequenced in a study of blood T cell repertoires in COVID-19. Produced via immunoSEQ multiplex PCR; TCRdb's table is partial and in-frame only. The sample lists about 170,000 clones; over 75% were seen once. The source material was PBMCs or T cells enriched from blood (not recorded which). The receptors were sampled from a human donor with acute COVID-19. The donor label of this sample is uncertain.

In DNA, the CDR3 is TGTGCCAGCAGAGGGACTAGCGGGGTTTCCTACAATGAGCAGTTCTTC. Translation: CASRGTSGVSYNEQFF. The chain has TRBV13 and TRBJ2-1; 13 positions match TRBD2. Per germline, CDR1 PRHDT and CDR2 FYEKMQ (reference sequence). V lost 6 bases, J lost 1 base, and 3 bases stayed unmatched. The CDR3 has 16 amino acids.

This chain connects TRBV6-6 to TRBJ1-2, with 7 bases matching TRBD1. The CDR3 contains 15 residues. The junction had 1 base not matched to a gene; V was cut back by 0 bases and J by 0 bases. CDR1 is MNHNY, CDR2 SVGAGI, per germline (reference sequence). The CDR3 DNA is TGTGCCAGCAGTTACTCGACAGGGTCTAACTATGGCTACACCTTC. This encodes CASSYSTGSNYGYTF.

The chain couples TRBV19 to TRBJ2-7; D possibly corresponds to TRBD1 (6 bases). The CDR3 is 12 amino acids. From germline, CDR1 is LNHDA and CDR2 SQIVND (reference sequence). V lost 5 bases to trimming and J lost 7 bases, with 12 bases between them. CDR3 DNA: TGTGCCAGTAGTGCCGCAGGGGAAGAGCAGTACTTC. It encodes CASSAAGEEQYF.

The V call is TRBV9, the J call TRBJ2-3; perhaps TRBD2 as D (6 bases). The CDR3 extends over 15 amino acids. V dropped 0 bases and J dropped 2 bases, with 10 bases sitting between them. Germline V lookup: CDR1 SGDLS, CDR2 YYNGEE. The CDR3 loop is CASSVGLDHTDTQYF. CDR3 nucleotides: TGTGCCAGCAGCGTAGGACTAGATCACACAGATACGCAGTATTTT.

The chain carries TRBV19 and TRBJ2-5; TRBD1 might be the D (6 bases). The CDR3 sequence is 14 residues long. The germline CDR1 and CDR2 sequences are LNHDA and SQIVND (reference sequence). With 5 bases removed from V and 1 base from J, the gap between germline ends came to 11 bases. This CDR3 reads CASSPHRAQETQYF. Here the CDR3 DNA reads TGTGCCAGTAGTCCCCACAGGGCCCAAGAGACCCAGTACTTC. The complete variable domain, with remaining parts taken from reference TRBV19 and TRBJ2-5, reads DGGITQSPKYLFRKEGQNVTLSCEQNLNHDAMYWYRQDPGQGLRLIYYSQIVNDFQKGDIAEGYSVSREKKESFPLTVTSAQKNPTAFYLCASSPHRAQETQYFGPGTRLLVL.

The CDR3 bases are TGTGCCAGCAGCCAAGAAATAAACACCGGGGAGCTGTTTTTT. Translation gives CASSQEINTGELFF. The rearrangement uses TRBV14 and TRBJ2-2; D is undetermined. This CDR3 region has 14 residues. Between the trimmed V and J ends, which lost 0 bases and 2 bases, there was a span of 4 bases. Germline lookup yields CDR1 SGHDN and CDR2 FVKESK.

This clone was picked up one time. The rearrangement uses TRBV5-1 and TRBJ2-2; D is perhaps TRBD1 (5 bases). Germline assignment: CDR1 SGHRS and CDR2 YFSETQ. The CDR3 covers 13 residues. Trimming stripped 4 bases from V and 6 bases from J, with 10 bases between. CDR3 amino acids: CASSQTVSGELFF. CDR3 bases: TGCGCCAGCAGCCAGACAGTGTCCGGGGAGCTGTTTTTT.

V is TRBV5-1 and J is TRBJ2-5, with 7 positions matching TRBD1. V shed 4 bases, J shed 1 base, and the junction held 4 bases outside the gene matches. Germline CDR1 is SGHRS and CDR2 is YFSETQ. The CDR3 has 14 amino acids. The CDR3 region has the DNA TGCGCCAGCAGCCCCGGGACAGCCCAAGAGACCCAGTACTTC. It translates to CASSPGTAQETQYF. Based on the CDR3 plus reference TRBV5-1 and TRBJ2-5, the full variable domain is KAGVTQTPRYLIKTRGQQVTLSCSPISGHRSVSWYQQTPGQGLQFLFEYFSETQRNKGNFPGRFSGRQFSNSRSEMNVSTLELGDSALYLCASSPGTAQETQYFGPGTRLLVL.

This clone has just one count. V and J are TRBV19 and TRBJ2-3; D is uncertain. CDR1 is LNHDA and CDR2 is SQIVND in the germline V gene (reference sequence). There are 15 residues in the CDR3. V shed 3 bases and J shed 0 bases, with 10 bases lying between them. This CDR3 reads CASSIQTASTDTQYF. DNA of the CDR3: TGTGCCAGTAGTATCCAAACAGCTAGCACAGATACGCAGTATTTT.

J is TRBJ1-2 and V is TRBV6-4; D is ambiguous. This CDR3 contains 13 residues. The V end lost 0 bases, the J end lost 8 bases, and 10 bases lay between the germline ends. Germline CDR1 reads MRHNA; CDR2 reads SNTAGT. This CDR3 is CASSDSGFSGYTF. CDR3 DNA sequence: TGTGCCAGCAGTGACTCGGGTTTTAGCGGCTACACCTTC.

The rearrangement joins TRBV6-2 or TRBV6-3 to TRBJ1-6; 9 bases are shared with TRBD1. The CDR3 is 15 amino acids. Losses at the gene ends were 6 bases for V and 8 bases for J; bases not matched to a gene: 8. CDR1 is MNHEY, CDR2 SVGEGT, per germline. The CDR3 bases are TGTGCCAGCAGCCCCGCCAGGACAGGGGATTCACCCCTCCACTTT. This sequence encodes CASSPARTGDSPLHF.

This sequence joins TRBV12-3 or TRBV12-4 and TRBJ1-2, with 7 bases that match TRBD1. The CDR3 is 13 residues long. V was clipped by 8 bases and J by 8 bases; unmatched bases: 11. In nucleotides, the CDR3 is TGTGCCAGCGGCCGCACAGGGGTCGGGGGCTACACCTTC. Its protein product is CASGRTGVGGYTF.

The rearrangement uses TRBV15 and TRBJ2-7; D unclear. V lost 0 bases, J lost 5 bases, and 11 bases lay in between. The V gene's germline CDR1 is LNHNV and CDR2 YYDKDF (reference sequence). The CDR3 spans 14 residues. The CDR3 region has the DNA TGTGCCACCAGCAGAGATCTCAGAGAGGACGAGCAGTACTTC. Its translation: CATSRDLREDEQYF. The full variable domain, its missing parts supplied by reference TRBV15 and TRBJ2-7, is DAMVIQNPRYQVTQFGKPVTLSCSQTLNHNVMYWYQQKSSQAPKLLFHYYDKDFNNEADTPDNFQSRRPNTSFCFLDIRSPGLGDTAMYLCATSRDLREDEQYFGPGTRLTVT.

This chain links TRBV2 with TRBJ1-2; perhaps TRBD1 as D (6 bases). The CDR3 length is 15 residues. The ends were cut back, 7 bases at V and 1 base at J, with 16 bases in the middle. Germline lookup yields CDR1 SNHLY and CDR2 FYNNEI. Here the CDR3 reads CASIKTGVHNYGYTF. CDR3 sequence (DNA): TGTGCCAGCATTAAGACAGGCGTGCATAACTATGGCTACACCTTC.

This chain joins TRBV4-1 and TRBJ1-3; 9 bases fit TRBD1. The CDR3 consists of 18 residues. V lost 0 bases and J lost 0; bases outside the gene matches: 6. Germline V gene data show CDR1 as MGHRA and CDR2 as YSYEKL. The CDR3 DNA reads as TGCGCCAGCAGCCAAGACTGGACAGGGGCAAACTCTGGAAACACCATATATTTT. Its protein product is CASSQDWTGANSGNTIYF.

The chain is built from TRBV18 and TRBJ1-4; D gene unclear. The CDR3 sequence is 14 residues long. Trimming removed 0 bases at V and 8 bases at J, with 10 bases between. Per germline, CDR1 KGHSH and CDR2 LQKENI. CDR3 in DNA: TGTGCCAGCTCACCACCTGCCCGCAGGGAAAAACTGTTTTTT. As protein: CASSPPARREKLFF.

This clone was detected only once. The chain joins TRBV10-1 to TRBJ2-2, with 11 bases fitting TRBD1. The ends lost 7 bases at V and 5 bases at J; junction bases unmatched: 6. This CDR3 region has 15 residues. Per the germline V gene, CDR1 is WNHNN and CDR2 is SYGVQD (reference sequence). CDR3 residues: CASNPGTGGTGELFF. The CDR3 region has the DNA TGCGCCAGCAACCCTGGGACAGGGGGAACCGGGGAGCTGTTTTTT.

This chain uses TRBV11-3 with TRBJ2-1; 9 bases align to TRBD2. V lost 5 bases to trimming and J lost 0 bases; unmatched junction nucleotides: 2. Germline V gene sequence: CDR1 SGHNT, CDR2 YENEEA. The CDR3 is made up of 15 amino acids. Here the CDR3 reads CASSASGVSYNEQFF. The CDR3 nucleotides are TGTGCCAGCAGCGCTAGCGGGGTCTCCTACAATGAGCAGTTCTTC. Drawing the rest from reference TRBV11-3 and TRBJ2-1, the complete variable domain is EAGVVQSPRYKIIEKKQPVAFWCNPISGHNTLYWYLQNLGQGPELLIRYENEEAVDDSQLPKDRFSAERLKGVDSTLKIQPAELGDSAVYLCASSASGVSYNEQFFGPGTRLTVL.

This rearrangement joins TRBV30 to TRBJ1-6, with unresolved D. The CDR3 runs 14 residues. Germline CDR1 is GTSNPN and CDR2 is SVGIG (reference sequence). V lost 2 bases and J lost 2, with 7 bases in between. The DNA of the CDR3 is TGTGCCTGGAGTTCGACACCCTATAATTCACCCCTCCACTTT. As protein: CAWSSTPYNSPLHF. Supplemented by reference TRBV30 and TRBJ1-6, the full variable domain reads SQTIHQWPATLVQPVGSPLSLECTVEGTSNPNLYWYRQAAGRGLQLLFYSVGIGQISSEVPQNLSASRPQDRQFILSSKKLLLSDSGFYLCAWSSTPYNSPLHFGNGTRLTVT.

J is TRBJ2-3 and V is TRBV11-2, with 13 bases aligning to TRBD2. With V trimmed by 0 bases and J by 1 base, 7 bases remained unmatched. Germline CDR1 and CDR2: SGHAT and FQNNGV. This CDR3 spans 19 amino acids. CDR3 sequence: CASSLDGTSGVSGTDTQYF. In DNA, the CDR3 is TGTGCCAGCAGCTTAGATGGGACTAGCGGGGTATCTGGCACAGATACGCAGTATTTT.

The genes are TRBV5-1 and TRBJ2-7; 8 nucleotides match TRBD1. Germline assignment: CDR1 SGHRS and CDR2 YFSETQ. V was clipped by 4 bases and J by 5 bases; unmatched bases: 17. The CDR3 consists of 17 residues. CDR3 loop: CASSARDNRAGGNEQYF. The CDR3 DNA reads TGCGCCAGCAGCGCCCGGGACAACCGAGCAGGGGGCAACGAGCAGTACTTC.

This clone was recorded a few times. The rearrangement joins TRBV7-3 to TRBJ2-1; 8 positions match TRBD1. The CDR3 spans 15 residues. V dropped 6 bases and J dropped 5; count of bases not matched to a gene: 9. CDR1 is SGHTA and CDR2 is FQGTGA in the germline V gene. The DNA of the CDR3 is TGTGCCAGCAGGGATACAGGGGGTCGGGACAATGAGCAGTTCTTC. The encoded protein is CASRDTGGRDNEQFF. The full variable domain, completed using reference TRBV7-3 and TRBJ2-1, is GAGVSQTPSNKVTEKGKYVELRCDPISGHTALYWYRQSLGQGPEFLIYFQGTGAADDSGLPNDRFFAVRPEGSVSTLKIQRTERGDSAVYLCASRDTGGRDNEQFFGPGTRLTVL.

V usage is TRBV4-3 and J usage is TRBJ1-2; D is unresolved. The germline V gene encodes CDR1 LGHNA and CDR2 YSLEER. There are 17 residues in the CDR3. Trimming left V 1 base short and J 2 bases short, with 17 bases between. CDR3 nucleotides: TGCGCCAGCAGCCAAGTTCCGGAAAGGAGGAGGAACTATGGCTACACCTTC. The encoded protein is CASSQVPERRRNYGYTF.

The V gene is TRBV6-6, the J gene TRBJ2-1; D remains unclear. The CDR3 totals 14 residues. Trimming pared 2 bases from V and 7 bases from J, leaving 12 bases between. Germline CDR1 is MNHNY and CDR2 is SVGAGI (reference sequence). The CDR3 spells CASSYLVSGNEQFF. CDR3 coding DNA: TGTGCCAGCAGTTACCTAGTATCCGGAAATGAGCAGTTCTTC.

The V and J genes are TRBV6-5 and TRBJ1-5; no clear D gene. Trimming removed 8 bases at V and 5 bases at J, with 7 bases between. CDR1 is MNHEY and CDR2 is SVGAGI in the germline V gene. The CDR3 consists of 11 residues. Here the CDR3 reads CASLGDQPQHF. The DNA of the CDR3 is TGTGCCAGCCTGGGCGATCAGCCCCAGCATTTT.

The chain couples TRBV6-1 to TRBJ1-5, with no clear D. The CDR3 has 15 residues. V lost 0 bases and J lost 5, with 11 bases in between. From germline, CDR1 is MNHNS and CDR2 SASEGT. CDR3 sequence reads: CASSEAGGNYQPQHF. The CDR3, as DNA: TGTGCCAGCAGTGAAGCAGGCGGGAACTATCAGCCCCAGCATTTT.